This T cell receptor (beta chain) is from a study of blood T cells in healthy people across ages. The overall study: The capture of about one barcoded beta molecule per two T cells was achieved by template switching.

Alongside a J-beta primer mix, a sample-barcoded 5' primer served in a second PCR lasting roughly 7 to 11 cycles. TCRdb re-analysed the 5' RACE reads in MiXCR, keeping a single row per CDR3 protein. Of 1.5 million to 2 million distinct CDR3 sequences listed, approximately 50% were seen once; the top ten hold 2.1%. Germline values: CDR1 LNHDA, CDR2 SQIVND (reference sequence). CDR3 length: 15 amino acids. The germline V and J ends were trimmed by 5 bases and 4 bases, with 17 bases remaining between them. Material: blood. The rearrangement uses TRBV19 and TRBJ1-2; D might be TRBD1 (5 bases). The clonotype was recovered from a woman aged 40 to 49 in good health. CDR3 nucleotide sequence: TGTGCCAGTAGTCCAGGACCGGGACCTGTCTATGGCTACACCTTC. Translating gives CASSPGPGPVYGYTF.